This entry is about one T cell receptor beta chain. What it binds is not known. Some clones are missing from TCRdb's copy, which holds only in-frame ones; the method was immunoSEQ multiplex PCR. This table holds about 2.3 million clones, 80% to 95% found once. Donation came from healthy HIV-negative adults that had no recent acute infections or vaccinations. This sample is part of a study of shared clonotypes between healthy human individuals. Study-wide results and caveats: In having few donors, the study represented limited genetic and exposure-history diversity. The authors sampled blood alone, and tissue repertoires likely differ. Estimated richness was generally greater in naive than memory subsets.

This CDR3 is built from 13 residues. Unmatched junction bases numbered 2, after V lost 7 bases and J lost 4 bases. Germline V lookup: CDR1 SNHLY, CDR2 FYNNEI. V is TRBV2 and J is TRBJ1-2, with 11 nucleotides matching TRBD1. The sequencing input was naive CD4+ T cells from PBMCs. Subset here: CD45RA+ positively selected. The TCR comes from a man between 18 and 29 years old in good health. Some clones in this sample may be carry-over from other donors' samples. CDR3: CASTGQGVYGYTF. The CDR3 DNA is TGTGCCAGCACGGGACAGGGGGTCTATGGCTACACCTTC.